A selection of T cell receptor beta chains follows, all from one sample in a study of CD8 T cells in Susac syndrome. TCRdb re-called the immunoSEQ multiplex PCR reads with MiXCR, one entry per CDR3 protein. The sample contains 20,000 to 25,000 distinct CDR3 sequences, 85% to 95% of which appear only once. The material sequenced was CD8+ T cells from PBMCs. These receptors originate from a human donor in good health. Both conserved end residues are part of each CDR3. Each record gives: CDR3 DNA, CDR3 protein, D gene, V gene, clone size, J gene. The D gene is left open where the match is weak. A row's size may be missing; if present it is once, few, many or a size class.

CDR3 DNA: TGTGCCAGCAGCGTTATACAGGGGGACGGAACGGACGAGCAGTACTTC; CDR3 protein: CASSVIQGDGTDEQYF; D gene: TRBD1; V gene: TRBV7-9; clone size: NA; J gene: TRBJ2-7
CDR3 DNA: TGCAGTGCTAGAGAATTCAGCGGGACAGCGAACACTGAAGCTTTCTTT; CDR3 protein: CSAREFSGTANTEAFF; D gene: TRBD1; V gene: TRBV20-1; clone size: NA; J gene: TRBJ1-1
CDR3 DNA: TGCAGTGCTCTTCCCGACGGGAACACTGAAGCTTTCTTT; CDR3 protein: CSALPDGNTEAFF; D gene: NA; V gene: TRBV20-1; clone size: NA; J gene: TRBJ1-1
CDR3 DNA: TGTGCCAGCAGCCCCGGGTATGGGGATTCTCTCCAGGGCTACACCTTC; CDR3 protein: CASSPGYGDSLQGYTF; D gene: NA; V gene: TRBV7-8; clone size: NA; J gene: TRBJ1-2
CDR3 DNA: TGTGCCAGCAGCTTGGATTCCAGGGGGGTAGAAGAGACCCAGTACTTC; CDR3 protein: CASSLDSRGVEETQYF; D gene: NA; V gene: TRBV7-9; clone size: NA; J gene: TRBJ2-5
CDR3 DNA: TGTGCCACCAGTGAGGGCCCTACTAGCGGGGGGGCCGCTTCAGATACGCAGTATTTT; CDR3 protein: CATSEGPTSGGAASDTQYF; D gene: TRBD2; V gene: TRBV24-1; clone size: NA; J gene: TRBJ2-3
CDR3 DNA: TGTGCCAGCAGTTTCTCTCGGGACACTGAAGCTTTCTTT; CDR3 protein: CASSFSRDTEAFF; D gene: NA; V gene: TRBV12-3/TRBV12-4; clone size: NA; J gene: TRBJ1-1
CDR3 DNA: TGTGCCAGCAAAACAGGGGACACCGGGGAGCTGTTTTTT; CDR3 protein: CASKTGDTGELFF; D gene: TRBD1; V gene: TRBV12-3/TRBV12-4; clone size: NA; J gene: TRBJ2-2
CDR3 DNA: TGTGCCAGTAGTGGTTACACAGGGGCCGTAGACTACGAGCAGTACTTC; CDR3 protein: CASSGYTGAVDYEQYF; D gene: TRBD1; V gene: TRBV19; clone size: NA; J gene: TRBJ2-7
CDR3 DNA: TGCGCCAGCAGCTTGTCGGGGGGGGGTTACAATGAGCAGTTCTTC; CDR3 protein: CASSLSGGGYNEQFF; D gene: TRBD2; V gene: TRBV5-1; clone size: NA; J gene: TRBJ2-1
CDR3 DNA: TGTGCCAGTAGTCTATATGGGAACACTGAAGCTTTCTTT; CDR3 protein: CASSLYGNTEAFF; D gene: NA; V gene: TRBV19; clone size: NA; J gene: TRBJ1-1
CDR3 DNA: TGTGCCAGCAGCTTAGGGGCGGGGGTCTACGAGCAGTACTTC; CDR3 protein: CASSLGAGVYEQYF; D gene: TRBD2; V gene: TRBV7-6; clone size: NA; J gene: TRBJ2-7
CDR3 DNA: TGTGCCATCTCTCTTTATGTTACAGGGGGCACTGAAGCTTTCTTT; CDR3 protein: CAISLYVTGGTEAFF; D gene: TRBD1; V gene: TRBV6-6; clone size: NA; J gene: TRBJ1-1
CDR3 DNA: TGTGCCAGCAGCATGGGACAGGGGGCCTCTGGCTACACCTTC; CDR3 protein: CASSMGQGASGYTF; D gene: TRBD1; V gene: TRBV12-3/TRBV12-4; clone size: NA; J gene: TRBJ1-2
CDR3 DNA: TGTGCCAGCAGCTTAGCAGCGGGGGGGCTAGATACGCAGTATTTT; CDR3 protein: CASSLAAGGLDTQYF; D gene: TRBD2; V gene: TRBV7-2; clone size: NA; J gene: TRBJ2-3
CDR3 DNA: TGTGCCAGCAGACTAGGAAGAACTGAAGCTTTCTTT; CDR3 protein: CASRLGRTEAFF; D gene: NA; V gene: TRBV6-2/TRBV6-3; clone size: NA; J gene: TRBJ1-1
CDR3 DNA: TGTGCCAGCAGTTCACCCGAACACGCGGGAGGGGACATTCAGTACTTC; CDR3 protein: CASSSPEHAGGDIQYF; D gene: TRBD2; V gene: TRBV6-2/TRBV6-3; clone size: NA; J gene: TRBJ2-4
CDR3 DNA: TGCGCCAGCAGCTTGGCAAGTGGGGAGCAGTTCTTC; CDR3 protein: CASSLASGEQFF; D gene: NA; V gene: TRBV5-1; clone size: NA; J gene: TRBJ2-1
CDR3 DNA: TGTGCTAGTGGTTTGTCGGGTACCGGGGAGCTGTTTTTT; CDR3 protein: CASGLSGTGELFF; D gene: NA; V gene: TRBV12-5; clone size: NA; J gene: TRBJ2-2
CDR3 DNA: TGTGCCATCAGTGTTGAGGGTCCCTACAATGAGCAGTTCTTC; CDR3 protein: CAISVEGPYNEQFF; D gene: NA; V gene: TRBV10-3; clone size: NA; J gene: TRBJ2-1
CDR3 DNA: TGTGCCACCACCCCAACGGGGACTGCTAACTATGGCTACACCTTC; CDR3 protein: CATTPTGTANYGYTF; D gene: NA; V gene: TRBV27; clone size: NA; J gene: TRBJ1-2
CDR3 DNA: TGTGCCAGCAGCTTATTGGCGGGGGGGCCTAATGAGCAGTTCTTC; CDR3 protein: CASSLLAGGPNEQFF; D gene: TRBD2; V gene: TRBV7-9; clone size: few; J gene: TRBJ2-1
CDR3 DNA: TGTGCCAGCAGTTATGGGGGGCAGTATAGCAATCAGCCCCAGCATTTT; CDR3 protein: CASSYGGQYSNQPQHF; D gene: NA; V gene: TRBV6-2/TRBV6-3; clone size: NA; J gene: TRBJ1-5
CDR3 DNA: TGTGCCAGCAGTAAAGGGGGGGCTTTGGTGGGCACTGAAGCTTTCTTT; CDR3 protein: CASSKGGALVGTEAFF; D gene: NA; V gene: TRBV2; clone size: NA; J gene: TRBJ1-1
CDR3 DNA: TGTGCCAGCGGCGGGAACACTGAAGCTTTCTTT; CDR3 protein: CASGGNTEAFF; D gene: NA; V gene: TRBV12-3/TRBV12-4; clone size: NA; J gene: TRBJ1-1
CDR3 DNA: TGTGCCAGCAGCCAGGGCTATGGCTCCACAGATACGCAGTATTTT; CDR3 protein: CASSQGYGSTDTQYF; D gene: NA; V gene: TRBV14; clone size: NA; J gene: TRBJ2-3
CDR3 DNA: TGTGCCAGCTCGGGGGACAGGGATGGCTACACCTTC; CDR3 protein: CASSGDRDGYTF; D gene: TRBD1; V gene: TRBV27; clone size: NA; J gene: TRBJ1-2
CDR3 DNA: TGTGCCACCTGGACAGGGCAGCATCAGCCCCAGCATTTT; CDR3 protein: CATWTGQHQPQHF; D gene: TRBD1; V gene: TRBV19; clone size: NA; J gene: TRBJ1-5
CDR3 DNA: TGTGCTAGTGGTACTGGGACAGGAGGGGACGAGCAGTACTTC; CDR3 protein: CASGTGTGGDEQYF; D gene: TRBD1; V gene: TRBV12-5; clone size: NA; J gene: TRBJ2-7
CDR3 DNA: TGTGCCAGCAGTGAAGACGCAGGGGGAGGACAGCCCCAGCATTTT; CDR3 protein: CASSEDAGGGQPQHF; D gene: TRBD1; V gene: TRBV6-1; clone size: NA; J gene: TRBJ1-5